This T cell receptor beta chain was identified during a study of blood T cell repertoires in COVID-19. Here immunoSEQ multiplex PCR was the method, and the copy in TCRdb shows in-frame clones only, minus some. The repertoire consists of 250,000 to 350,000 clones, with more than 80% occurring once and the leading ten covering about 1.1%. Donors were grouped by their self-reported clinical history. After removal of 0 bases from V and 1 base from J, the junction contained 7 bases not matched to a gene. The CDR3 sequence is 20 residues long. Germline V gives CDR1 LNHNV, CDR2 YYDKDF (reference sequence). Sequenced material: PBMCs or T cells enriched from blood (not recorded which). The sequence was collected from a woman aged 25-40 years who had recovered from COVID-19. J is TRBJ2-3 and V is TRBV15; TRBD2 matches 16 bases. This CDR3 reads CATSRDVGTSGRVGTDTQYF. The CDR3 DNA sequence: TGTGCCACCAGCAGAGATGTGGGGACTAGCGGGAGGGTTGGCACAGATACGCAGTATTTT.